Presented here are 30 T cell receptor beta chains from one specimen sequenced in a study of T cell responses to AZD1222 COVID-19 vaccine. The assay was immunoSEQ multiplex PCR, and TCRdb's table has in-frame clones only and misses some. The sample holds 100,000 to 150,000 clones; about 79% are singletons and the top ten take over 25%. This sample comprised peripheral blood, obtained 28 days after the second AZD1222 dose. Every receptor here comes from an adult who received the AZD1222 COVID-19 vaccine.

This chain connects TRBV18 to TRBJ1-1; no definite D call. The CDR3 has 13 amino acids. Trimming took 4 bases from V and 0 from J, leaving 6 bases between them. Germline V CDR1 and CDR2: KGHSH, LQKENI. DNA of the CDR3: TGTGCCAGCTCACTAGACTTGAACACTGAAGCTTTCTTT. It specifies CASSLDLNTEAFF.

The gene calls are TRBV18 and TRBJ1-1; 7 nucleotides align to TRBD1. J was trimmed by 5 bases and V by 3 bases; bases with no gene match: 6. Germline-derived CDR1 and CDR2 are KGHSH and LQKENI. This CDR3 has 14 amino acids. The CDR3 region has the DNA TGTGCCAGCTCACCCTCAGGGGGACGGACTGAAGCTTTCTTT. Its protein is CASSPSGGRTEAFF.

This sequence joins TRBV11-2 and TRBJ2-3; 10 nucleotides agree with TRBD2. Germline V gives CDR1 SGHAT, CDR2 FQNNGV. CDR3 length: 15 residues. V trimming: 5 bases; J trimming: 2 bases; junction bases outside the gene matches: 4. The CDR3 region has the DNA TGTGCCAGCAGCAAGAGCGGGGGGGTCACAGATACGCAGTATTTT. As protein: CASSKSGGVTDTQYF. The full variable domain, its missing parts supplied by reference TRBV11-2 and TRBJ2-3, is EAGVAQSPRYKIIEKRQSVAFWCNPISGHATLYWYQQILGQGPKLLIQFQNNGVVDDSQLPKDRFSAERLKGVDSTLKIQPAKLEDSAVYLCASSKSGGVTDTQYFGPGTRLTVL.

The rearrangement uses TRBV7-3 and TRBJ2-7; tentatively, D is TRBD2 (5 bases). Germline lookup yields CDR1 SGHTA and CDR2 FQGTGA. The CDR3 sequence is 14 residues long. V shed 5 bases and J shed 2 bases, with 13 bases lying between them. For the CDR3, the DNA is TGTGCCAGCAGCAGAAACGCGGGCCCCTACGAGCAGTACTTC. This codes for CASSRNAGPYEQYF.

The chain carries TRBV19 and TRBJ1-2, with 9 bases lining up with TRBD1. The germline CDR1 and CDR2 sequences are LNHDA and SQIVND (reference sequence). V lost 5 bases to trimming and J lost 8 bases; unmatched junction nucleotides: 18. This CDR3 is built from 17 residues. CDR3 in DNA: TGTGCCAGTAGTCCTCGGGACAGGGCGAGTCTATCGGAGGGCTACACCTTC. It is translated as CASSPRDRASLSEGYTF.

The V call is TRBV30, the J call TRBJ2-2, with D tentatively TRBD1 or TRBD2 (5 bases each). The CDR3 length is 14 residues. V lost 2 bases and J 4 bases, leaving 11 bases between the germline ends. From germline, CDR1 is GTSNPN and CDR2 SVGIG (reference sequence). CDR3 nucleotide sequence: TGTGCCTGGAGTCGGGGCCTGGTCACCGGGGAGCTGTTTTTT. This sequence encodes CAWSRGLVTGELFF.

V is TRBV9 and J is TRBJ1-1, with D unclear. The V end lost 3 bases, the J end lost 11 bases, and 14 bases lay between the germline ends. The CDR3 has 12 amino acids. The V gene's germline CDR1 is SGDLS and CDR2 YYNGEE. The DNA for the CDR3 is TGTGCCAGCAGCGATAGTCAGCTGGAGGCTTTCTTT. This translates into CASSDSQLEAFF.

J is TRBJ1-2 and V is TRBV2; D unresolved. CDR3 length equals 13 residues. V lost 4 bases and J 4 bases, leaving 10 bases between the germline ends. CDR1 and CDR2 from the germline V gene are SNHLY and FYNNEI. The DNA of the CDR3 is TGTGCCAGCAGTGGGGAAGGGTTCTATGGCTACACCTTC. Translation: CASSGEGFYGYTF.

V is TRBV3-1 (or the pseudogene TRBV3-2) and J is TRBJ2-3; no clear D gene. Germline values: CDR1 LGHDT, CDR2 YNNKEL (reference sequence). The CDR3 spans 15 residues. V gave up 1 base and J gave up 3 bases, with 11 bases separating them. The CDR3 coding sequence is TGTGCCAGCAGCCAAGCCCCTACATGGACAGATACGCAGTATTTT. This codes for CASSQAPTWTDTQYF.

The gene calls are TRBV18 and TRBJ2-5, with D perhaps given as TRBD1 or TRBD2 (6 bases each). The CDR3 has 16 amino acids. V was trimmed by 2 bases and J by 5 bases, leaving 18 bases between them. Germline V lookup: CDR1 KGHSH, CDR2 LQKENI. For the CDR3, the DNA is TGTGCCAGCTCACCATACCGGGGACAAGGAGGGGAGACCCAGTACTTC. This translates into CASSPYRGQGGETQYF. Variable domain in full (rest from reference TRBV18 and TRBJ2-5): NAGVMQNPRHLVRRRGQEARLRCSPMKGHSHVYWYRQLPEEGLKFMVYLQKENIIDESGMPKERFSAEFPKEGPSILRIQQVVRGDSAAYFCASSPYRGQGGETQYFGPGTRLLVL.

The CDR3 loop reads CASSYSWETGELFF. Written as DNA, the CDR3 is TGTGCCAGCAGTTACTCGTGGGAGACCGGGGAGCTGTTTTTT. V and J are TRBV6-2 or TRBV6-3 and TRBJ2-2; D perhaps matches TRBD2 (5 bases). Per the germline V gene, CDR1 is MNHEY and CDR2 is SVGEGT. This CDR3 has 14 residues. The ends were cut back, 0 bases at V and 5 bases at J, with 7 bases in the middle.

V gene TRBV6-5 combines with J gene TRBJ2-7, with TRBD1 matching over 8 bases. The CDR3 is made up of 14 amino acids. V dropped 6 bases and J dropped 6; count of bases not matched to a gene: 10. From germline, CDR1 is MNHEY and CDR2 SVGAGI. This CDR3 is CASRPGTGLFEQYF. CDR3 in DNA: TGTGCCAGCAGGCCCGGGACAGGACTCTTCGAGCAGTACTTC.

The chain couples TRBV28 to TRBJ1-1; no clear D gene. The V end lost 5 bases, the J end lost 9 bases, and 10 bases lay between the germline ends. This CDR3 comprises 11 residues. In germline, CDR1 is MDHEN, CDR2 SYDVKM. DNA for the CDR3: TGTGCCAGCAGTACGATAAGCCAAGCTTTCTTT. Amino acids: CASSTISQAFF.

This rearrangement joins TRBV13 to TRBJ2-2, with 7 bases matching TRBD1. CDR3 size: 13 residues. V trimming: 5 bases; J trimming: 4 bases; junction bases outside the gene matches: 1. Germline lookup yields CDR1 PRHDT and CDR2 FYEKMQ (reference sequence). The CDR3 is CASSHRGTGELFF. The CDR3 DNA sequence: TGTGCCAGCAGCCACAGGGGCACCGGGGAGCTGTTTTTT.

V is TRBV19 and J is TRBJ2-1; possible D gene TRBD1, 6 bases. Trimming took off 6 bases at V and 4 bases at J, with 13 bases between the two ends. CDR3 length: 14 residues. In germline, CDR1 is LNHDA, CDR2 SQIVND (reference sequence). The CDR3: CASSQGTTYNEQFF. As DNA, the CDR3 is TGTGCCAGTAGCCAGGGGACGACGTACAATGAGCAGTTCTTC.

V is TRBV6-2 or TRBV6-3 and J is TRBJ1-1, with D tentatively TRBD1 (6 bases). This CDR3 has 12 residues. Trimming left V 5 bases short and J 11 bases short, with 15 bases between. Per the germline V gene, CDR1 is MNHEY and CDR2 is SVGEGT. CDR3 amino acids: CASSTGSSWAFF. As DNA, the CDR3 is TGTGCCAGCAGTACAGGGAGCTCGTGGGCTTTCTTT.

The chain carries TRBV5-1 and TRBJ1-1; D is perhaps TRBD1 (5 bases). V gave up 1 base and J gave up 1 base, with 8 bases separating them. Germline lookup yields CDR1 SGHRS and CDR2 YFSETQ. The CDR3 totals 14 residues. CDR3 DNA: TGCGCCAGCAGCTTGACAGGACCGAACACTGAAGCTTTCTTT. Protein sequence: CASSLTGPNTEAFF.

The genes are TRBV3-1 (or the pseudogene TRBV3-2) and TRBJ1-6, with D uncertain. Germline CDR1 reads LGHDT; CDR2 reads YNNKEL (reference sequence). Trimming cost V 4 bases and J 6 bases, with 13 bases left between them. There are 15 residues in the CDR3. DNA of the CDR3: TGTGCCAGCAGCCCCTCATGGGAGGGTAATTCACCCCTCCACTTT. Translation: CASSPSWEGNSPLHF.

The genes are TRBV3-1 (or the pseudogene TRBV3-2) and TRBJ1-6; D might be TRBD1 (6 bases). V lost 0 bases, J lost 7 bases, and 10 bases lay in between. The CDR3 loop spans 15 amino acids. Germline V CDR1 and CDR2: LGHDT, YNNKEL (reference sequence). The CDR3 protein is CASSQDQGRNSPLHF. In nucleotides, the CDR3 is TGTGCCAGCAGCCAAGATCAGGGGAGGAATTCACCCCTCCACTTT.

This chain uses TRBV3-1 (or the pseudogene TRBV3-2) with TRBJ1-6, with unresolved D. V was cut by 3 bases and J by 0 bases, with 18 bases left in between. The CDR3 consists of 19 residues. Germline CDR1 LGHDT, CDR2 YNNKEL (reference sequence). The CDR3 nucleotides are TGTGCCAGCAGCCAGGCCATACCCGTCTGGGGCTCCTATAATTCACCCCTCCACTTT. This gives the protein CASSQAIPVWGSYNSPLHF.

The V and J genes are TRBV15 and TRBJ2-7; D could derive from TRBD1 or TRBD2 (7 bases each). This CDR3 comprises 16 residues. The germline V gene encodes CDR1 LNHNV and CDR2 YYDKDF (reference sequence). The germline V and J ends were trimmed by 2 bases and 2 bases, with 16 bases remaining between them. The CDR3 DNA reads as TGTGCCACCAGCAGAAGGGACAGCGGGGCGACCTACGAGCAGTACTTC. It is translated as CATSRRDSGATYEQYF.

This clone has just one count. This chain uses TRBV29-1 with TRBJ1-2, with D possibly matching TRBD1 (5 bases). Per the germline V gene, CDR1 is SQVTM and CDR2 is ANQGSEA. CDR3 length: 12 amino acids. Trimming cost V 4 bases and J 1 base, with 7 bases left between them. DNA for the CDR3: TGCAGCGTTGTGGGGGTTAACTATGGCTACACCTTC. This encodes CSVVGVNYGYTF.

V gene TRBV12-3 or TRBV12-4 combines with J gene TRBJ1-3; D gene ambiguous. Trimming removed 5 bases at V and 5 bases at J, with 7 bases between. The CDR3 has 12 residues. The CDR3 bases are TGTGCCAGCAGTCTCTACCGAAACACCATATATTTT. Translating gives CASSLYRNTIYF.

V gene TRBV7-9 combines with J gene TRBJ2-7, with 9 bases that match TRBD1. The CDR3 totals 16 residues. Trimming cost V 4 bases and J 2 bases; bases outside gene matches: 9. Germline loops: CDR1 SEHNR, CDR2 FQNEAQ (reference sequence). CDR3 in DNA: TGTGCCAGCAGCTCACAGGGGGCCAGATATACCTACGAGCAGTACTTC. Translation gives CASSSQGARYTYEQYF.

This chain connects TRBV28 to TRBJ1-5, with D unclear. CDR1 MDHEN and CDR2 SYDVKM come from the germline V gene. CDR3 length: 15 amino acids. V gave up 5 bases and J gave up 4 bases, with 15 bases separating them. The CDR3 bases are TGTGCCAGCAGTCCACGAGGGCAACTAAATCAGCCCCAGCATTTT. Translating it yields CASSPRGQLNQPQHF.

The chain couples TRBV3-1 (or the pseudogene TRBV3-2) to TRBJ1-1, with D unresolved. V lost 0 bases, J lost 1 base, and 6 bases lay in between. Germline V gene sequence: CDR1 LGHDT, CDR2 YNNKEL (reference sequence). There are 14 residues in the CDR3. The CDR3 region has the DNA TGTGCCAGCAGCCAAGAGGGCAGGAACACTGAAGCTTTCTTT. This codes for CASSQEGRNTEAFF.

The chain carries TRBV18 and TRBJ2-6; 10 bases agree with TRBD1. J was trimmed by 1 base and V by 3 bases; bases with no gene match: 6. CDR1 and CDR2 from the germline V gene are KGHSH and LQKENI. The CDR3 contains 18 residues. The CDR3 region has the DNA TGTGCCAGCTCACCCCAGGGACAGGGGACGTCTGGGGCCAACGTCCTGACTTTC. Amino acid sequence: CASSPQGQGTSGANVLTF. Looking up the rest from reference TRBV18 and TRBJ2-6 gives the full variable domain: NAGVMQNPRHLVRRRGQEARLRCSPMKGHSHVYWYRQLPEEGLKFMVYLQKENIIDESGMPKERFSAEFPKEGPSILRIQQVVRGDSAAYFCASSPQGQGTSGANVLTFGAGSRLTVL.

The chain links TRBV5-6 to TRBJ1-2; D is unclear. This CDR3 comprises 12 residues. Germline loops: CDR1 SGHDT, CDR2 YYEEEE. V lost 7 bases, J lost 3 bases, and 10 bases lay in between. The CDR3 coding sequence is TGTGCCAGCGGCCTTCTAGACTATGGCTACACCTTC. This sequence encodes CASGLLDYGYTF. The whole variable domain, remainder taken from reference TRBV5-6 and TRBJ1-2, is DAGVTQSPTHLIKTRGQQVTLRCSPKSGHDTVSWYQQALGQGPQFIFQYYEEEERQRGNFPDRFSGHQFPNYSSELNVNALLLGDSALYLCASGLLDYGYTFGSGTRLTVV.

The rearrangement links TRBV10-1 to TRBJ1-3; D remains unclear. This CDR3 is 15 amino acids long. The V end was cut by 3 bases, the J end by 0 bases, with 9 bases between. Germline CDR1 WNHNN, CDR2 SYGVQD (reference sequence). DNA for the CDR3: TGCGCCAGCAGTGATTCCTCGACCTCTGGAAACACCATATATTTT. This gives the protein CASSDSSTSGNTIYF.

V and J are TRBV2 and TRBJ2-7; D is unclear. The CDR3 loop spans 15 amino acids. The ends were cut back, 3 bases at V and 7 bases at J, with 19 bases in the middle. CDR1 is SNHLY and CDR2 is FYNNEI in the germline V gene. DNA of the CDR3: TGTGCCAGCAGTGACACACGGGCCGAATCCGGGGAGCAGTACTTC. It translates to CASSDTRAESGEQYF.